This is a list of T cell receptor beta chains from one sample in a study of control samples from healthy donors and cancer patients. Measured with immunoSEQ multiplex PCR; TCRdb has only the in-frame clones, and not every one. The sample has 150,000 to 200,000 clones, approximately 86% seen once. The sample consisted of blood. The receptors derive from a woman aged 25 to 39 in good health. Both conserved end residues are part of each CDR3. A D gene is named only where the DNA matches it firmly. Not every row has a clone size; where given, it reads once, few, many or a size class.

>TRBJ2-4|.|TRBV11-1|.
CASSLQGRVNIQYF
TGTGCCAGCAGCTTACAGGGGAGGGTAAACATTCAGTACTTC
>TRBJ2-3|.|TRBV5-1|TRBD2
CASSFQGRTSGSGADTQYF
TGCGCCAGCAGCTTTCAGGGGCGGACTAGCGGGAGTGGCGCAGATACGCAGTATTTT
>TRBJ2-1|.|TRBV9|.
CASSVPRGPYNEQFF
TGTGCCAGCAGCGTCCCCAGGGGACCCTACAATGAGCAGTTCTTC
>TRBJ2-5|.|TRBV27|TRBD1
CASSTFGTGKETQYF
TGTGCCAGCAGTACTTTTGGGACAGGGAAAGAGACCCAGTACTTC
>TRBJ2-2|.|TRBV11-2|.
CASSLGAGELFF
TGTGCCAGCAGCTTAGGAGCGGGGGAGCTGTTTTTT
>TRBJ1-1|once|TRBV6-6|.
CASRQTLVEWGTEAFF
TGTGCCAGCAGGCAGACCCTGGTAGAGTGGGGGACTGAAGCTTTCTTT
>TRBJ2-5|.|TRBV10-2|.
CASTAQGSQETQYF
TGCGCCAGCACGGCGCAGGGGTCGCAAGAGACCCAGTACTTC
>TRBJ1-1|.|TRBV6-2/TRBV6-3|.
CASSFPGNRGTEAFF
TGTGCCAGCAGTTTCCCTGGGAATAGGGGCACTGAAGCTTTCTTT
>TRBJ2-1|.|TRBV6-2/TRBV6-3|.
CASSDREVPFF
TGTGCCAGCAGCGACAGGGAGGTTCCGTTCTTC
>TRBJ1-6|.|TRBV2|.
CASGTRVSSYNSPLHF
TGTGCCAGCGGGACAAGGGTTAGCTCCTATAATTCACCCCTCCACTTT
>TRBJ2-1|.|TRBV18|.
CASSPSGNYNEQFF
TGTGCCAGCTCACCGTCAGGGAACTACAATGAGCAGTTCTTC
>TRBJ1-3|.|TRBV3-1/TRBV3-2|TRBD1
CASSQGGQVSGNTIYF
TGTGCCAGCAGCCAAGGGGGACAGGTCTCTGGAAACACCATATATTTT
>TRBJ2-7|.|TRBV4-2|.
CASSQGSGPSYEQYF
TGTGCCAGCAGCCAAGGTTCAGGACCCTCCTACGAGCAGTACTTC
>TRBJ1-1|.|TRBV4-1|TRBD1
CASSGDRDTEAFF
TGCGCCAGCAGCGGCGACAGGGACACTGAAGCTTTCTTT
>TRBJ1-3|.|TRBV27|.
CASSFQLQGGNTIYF
TGTGCCAGCAGTTTTCAGTTACAGGGTGGAAACACCATATATTTT
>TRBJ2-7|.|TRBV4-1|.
CASSQDPDYEQYF
TGCGCCAGCAGCCAAGACCCCGACTACGAGCAGTACTTC
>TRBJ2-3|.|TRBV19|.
CASNPWGLQGADTQYF
TGTGCCAGTAATCCCTGGGGCCTCCAAGGCGCAGATACGCAGTATTTT
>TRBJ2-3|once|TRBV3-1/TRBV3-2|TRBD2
CASSPLAGISTDTQYF
TGTGCCAGCAGCCCCTTAGCGGGAATCAGCACAGATACGCAGTATTTT
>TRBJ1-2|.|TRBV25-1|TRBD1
CASRQGFYYGYTF
TGTGCCAGCAGACAGGGGTTTTACTATGGCTACACCTTC
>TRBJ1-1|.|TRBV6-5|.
CASSSAGWGTEAFF
TGTGCCAGCAGCTCAGCGGGTTGGGGCACTGAAGCTTTCTTT
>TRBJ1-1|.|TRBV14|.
CASSQDRGGTEAFF
TGTGCCAGCAGCCAAGACAGGGGAGGCACTGAAGCTTTCTTT
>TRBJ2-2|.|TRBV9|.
CASSVSGGLTGELFF
TGTGCCAGCAGCGTATCGGGGGGCCTGACCGGGGAGCTGTTTTTT
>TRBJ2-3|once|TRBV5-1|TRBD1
CASSPLGQGGTDTQYF
TGCGCCAGCAGCCCCCTCGGACAGGGGGGCACAGATACGCAGTATTTT
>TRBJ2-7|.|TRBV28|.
CASSLGVADEQYF
TGTGCCAGCAGTTTAGGTGTTGCAGACGAGCAGTACTTC
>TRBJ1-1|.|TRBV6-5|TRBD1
CASSYTPRDSEAFF
TGTGCCAGCAGTTACACCCCCCGGGACAGTGAAGCTTTCTTT
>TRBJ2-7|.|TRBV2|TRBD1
CASTDRGYEQYF
TGTGCCAGCACCGACAGGGGATACGAGCAGTACTTC
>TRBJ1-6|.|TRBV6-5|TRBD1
CASSLGQGTPPLHF
TGTGCCAGCAGTTTAGGACAGGGAACGCCACCCCTCCACTTT
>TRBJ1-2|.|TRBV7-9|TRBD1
CASSPPGQGLYGYTF
TGTGCCAGCAGCCCGCCGGGACAGGGGCTCTATGGCTACACCTTC
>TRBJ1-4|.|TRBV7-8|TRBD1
CASSLRTGQVEKLFF
TGTGCCAGCAGCTTACGGACAGGGCAAGTGGAAAAACTGTTTTTT
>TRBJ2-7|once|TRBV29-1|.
CSVGFTAYGGEQYF
TGCAGCGTTGGATTCACGGCCTATGGCGGCGAGCAGTACTTC
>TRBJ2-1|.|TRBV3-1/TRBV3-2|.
CASAIGIGDEQFF
TGTGCCAGCGCTATAGGCATTGGGGATGAGCAGTTCTTC
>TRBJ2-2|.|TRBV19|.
CASSVNTNTGELFF
TGTGCCAGTAGTGTCAATACGAACACCGGGGAGCTGTTTTTT
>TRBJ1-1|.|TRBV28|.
CASSRAGVVTEAFF
TGTGCCAGCAGCCGGGCGGGGGTAGTCACTGAAGCTTTCTTT
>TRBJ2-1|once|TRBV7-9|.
CASSNTGNEQFF
TGTGCCAGCAGCAATACTGGCAATGAGCAGTTCTTC
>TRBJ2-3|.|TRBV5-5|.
CASSFGTSTDTQYF
TGTGCCAGCAGCTTTGGTACTAGCACAGATACGCAGTATTTT
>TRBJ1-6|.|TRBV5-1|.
CASSFSGSPNSPLHF
TGCGCCAGCAGCTTCTCGGGCAGTCCTAATTCACCCCTCCACTTT
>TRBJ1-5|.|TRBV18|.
CASSRDKYQPQHF
TGTGCCAGCTCACGGGACAAATATCAGCCCCAGCATTTT
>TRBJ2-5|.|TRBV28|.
CASSLNIQETQYF
TGTGCCAGCAGTTTAAACATCCAAGAGACCCAGTACTTC
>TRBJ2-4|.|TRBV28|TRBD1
CASSDPGTGGIQYF
TGTGCCAGCAGTGATCCCGGGACAGGGGGGATTCAGTACTTC
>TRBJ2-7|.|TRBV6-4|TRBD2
CASSEGLGGYEQYF
TGTGCCAGCAGTGAGGGACTAGGGGGCTACGAGCAGTACTTC
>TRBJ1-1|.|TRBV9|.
CASSVGSRNTEAFF
TGTGCCAGCTCCGTAGGTTCCAGGAACACTGAAGCTTTCTTT
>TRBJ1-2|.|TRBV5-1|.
CASSATVGANYGYTF
TGCGCCAGCAGCGCGACGGTGGGGGCGAACTATGGCTACACCTTC
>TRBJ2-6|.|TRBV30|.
CAWAGTGANVLTF
TGTGCCTGGGCGGGGACGGGGGCCAACGTCCTGACTTTC
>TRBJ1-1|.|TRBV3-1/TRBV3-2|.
CASSQSANTEAFF
TGTGCCAGCAGCCAATCGGCCAACACTGAAGCTTTCTTT
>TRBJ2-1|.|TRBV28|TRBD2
CASSLKGGSSYNEQFF
TGTGCCAGCAGTCTTAAGGGCGGGAGCTCCTACAATGAGCAGTTCTTC
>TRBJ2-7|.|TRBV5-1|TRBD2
CASKEGTSGLMTYEQYF
TGCGCCAGCAAGGAGGGGACTAGCGGCCTAATGACATACGAGCAGTACTTC
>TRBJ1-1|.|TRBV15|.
CATSTARGNTEAFF
TGTGCCACCAGCACAGCCCGGGGAAACACTGAAGCTTTCTTT
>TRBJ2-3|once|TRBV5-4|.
CASSLGAGGADTQYF
TGTGCCAGCAGCTTGGGGGCAGGGGGGGCAGATACGCAGTATTTT
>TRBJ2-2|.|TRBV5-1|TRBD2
CASSPPLAGNTGELFF
TGCGCCAGCAGCCCACCATTAGCGGGGAACACCGGGGAGCTGTTTTTT
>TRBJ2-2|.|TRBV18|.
CASSSLFDIANTGELFF
TGTGCCAGCTCATCCCTCTTCGACATAGCGAACACCGGGGAGCTGTTTTTT
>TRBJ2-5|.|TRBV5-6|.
CASSSQLARQETQYF
TGTGCCAGCAGCTCGCAGCTCGCACGACAGGAGACCCAGTACTTC
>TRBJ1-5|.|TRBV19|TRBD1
CATSGQGRLGQPQHF
TGTGCCACCTCTGGACAGGGGAGGCTTGGTCAGCCCCAGCATTTT
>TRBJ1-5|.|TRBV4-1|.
CASSPNGGSRQPQHF
TGCGCCAGCAGCCCCAACGGGGGGTCTCGGCAGCCCCAGCATTTT
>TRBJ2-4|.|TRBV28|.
CASSFSEGLHIQYF
TGTGCCAGCAGTTTCTCCGAAGGGCTGCACATTCAGTACTTC
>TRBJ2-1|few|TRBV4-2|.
CASNQGPQIANEQFF
TGTGCCAGCAACCAAGGTCCCCAGATAGCAAATGAGCAGTTCTTC